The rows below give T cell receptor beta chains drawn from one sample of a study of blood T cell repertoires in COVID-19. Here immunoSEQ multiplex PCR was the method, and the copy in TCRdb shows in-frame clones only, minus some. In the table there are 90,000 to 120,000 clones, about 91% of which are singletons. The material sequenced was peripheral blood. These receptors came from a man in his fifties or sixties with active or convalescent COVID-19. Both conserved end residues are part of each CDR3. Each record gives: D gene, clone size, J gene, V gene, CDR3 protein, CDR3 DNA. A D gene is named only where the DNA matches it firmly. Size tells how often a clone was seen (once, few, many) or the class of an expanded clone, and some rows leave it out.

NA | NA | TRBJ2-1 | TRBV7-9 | CASSLGKRANEGEQFF | TGTGCCAGCAGCTTAGGGAAGCGGGCAAACGAGGGTGAGCAGTTCTTC
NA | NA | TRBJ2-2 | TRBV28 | CASTPPRRGGELFF | TGTGCCAGCACCCCCCCCCGGCGGGGTGGGGAGCTGTTTTTT
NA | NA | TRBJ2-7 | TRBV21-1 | CASSPPSEVSSYEQYF | TGTGCCAGCAGCCCCCCTAGCGAAGTAAGCTCCTACGAGCAGTACTTC
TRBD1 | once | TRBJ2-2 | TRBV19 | CASSIRGLNTGELFF | TGTGCCAGTAGTATTAGGGGGCTTAACACCGGGGAGCTGTTTTTT
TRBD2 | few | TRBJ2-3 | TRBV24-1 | CATSEASGSPADTQYF | TGTGCCACCAGTGAGGCTAGCGGGAGTCCCGCAGATACGCAGTATTTT
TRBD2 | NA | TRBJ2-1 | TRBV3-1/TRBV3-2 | CASSQEPGLAHYEQFF | TGTGCCAGCAGCCAAGAGCCGGGACTAGCTCATTATGAGCAGTTCTTC
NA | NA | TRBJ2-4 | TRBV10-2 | CASSESGRRDIQYF | TGCGCCAGCAGTGAGTCGGGAAGGAGGGACATTCAGTACTTC
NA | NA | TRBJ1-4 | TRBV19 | CASTPVGRGSEKLFF | TGTGCCAGTACACCCGTGGGGCGCGGAAGTGAAAAACTGTTTTTT
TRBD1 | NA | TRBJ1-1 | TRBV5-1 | CASNNGQGLAEAFF | TGCGCCAGCAATAATGGACAGGGGCTGGCTGAAGCTTTCTTT
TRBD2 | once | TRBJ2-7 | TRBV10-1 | CASSEGREYSYEQYF | TGCGCCAGCAGTGAAGGGCGGGAGTACTCCTACGAGCAGTACTTC
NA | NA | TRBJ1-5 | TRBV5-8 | CASSLGEASNQPQHF | TGTGCCAGCAGCTTAGGGGAAGCGAGCAATCAGCCCCAGCATTTT
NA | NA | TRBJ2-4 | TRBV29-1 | CSVEGSRRDIQYF | TGCAGCGTTGAAGGTAGCCGGAGGGACATTCAGTACTTC
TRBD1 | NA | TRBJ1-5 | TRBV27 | CASSTYRGQPQHF | TGTGCCAGCAGTACCTACAGGGGTCAGCCCCAGCATTTT
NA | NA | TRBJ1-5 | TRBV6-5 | CASNQGFSNQPQHF | TGTGCCAGCAACCAGGGATTTAGCAATCAGCCCCAGCATTTT
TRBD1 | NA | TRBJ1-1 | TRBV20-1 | CSASDRGEAFF | TGCAGTGCTAGTGACAGGGGGGAAGCTTTCTTT
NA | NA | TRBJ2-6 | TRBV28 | CASSTNRVGAGANVLTF | TGTGCCAGCAGTACTAACAGGGTAGGGGCTGGGGCCAACGTCCTGACTTTC
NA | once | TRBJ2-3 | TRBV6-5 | CASTRGDTQYF | TGTGCCAGCACCCGCGGAGATACGCAGTATTTT
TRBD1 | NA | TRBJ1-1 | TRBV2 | CASSEPRDRGLNTEAFF | TGTGCCAGCAGTGAACCCAGGGACAGGGGGTTGAACACTGAAGCTTTCTTT
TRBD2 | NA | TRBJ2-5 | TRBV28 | CASSFGGVLAEETQYF | TGTGCCAGCAGTTTTGGGGGTGTACTAGCGGAAGAGACCCAGTACTTC
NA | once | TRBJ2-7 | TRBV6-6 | CASSPRDSSAYEQYF | TGTGCCAGCAGTCCGCGGGACAGTTCAGCCTACGAGCAGTACTTC
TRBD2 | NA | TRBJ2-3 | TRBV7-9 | CASGGTSGYTDTQYF | TGTGCCAGCGGCGGGACTAGCGGTTACACAGATACGCAGTATTTT
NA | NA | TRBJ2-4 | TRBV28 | CASTPHAARLVKNIQYF | TGTGCCAGCACTCCCCACGCGGCTAGGTTGGTCAAAAACATTCAGTACTTC
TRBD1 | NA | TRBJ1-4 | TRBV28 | CASMVTGVNEKLFF | TGTGCCAGCATGGTAACAGGGGTTAATGAAAAACTGTTTTTT
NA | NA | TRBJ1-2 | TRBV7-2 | CASSFSWGSAQRYTF | TGTGCCAGCAGCTTTAGTTGGGGCTCAGCTCAACGCTACACCTTC
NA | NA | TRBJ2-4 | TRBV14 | CASSQPNGGINIQYF | TGTGCCAGCAGCCAGCCCAATGGCGGCATAAACATTCAGTACTTC
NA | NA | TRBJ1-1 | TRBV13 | CASSFNQGTEAFF | TGTGCCAGCAGTTTTAACCAGGGGACTGAAGCTTTCTTT
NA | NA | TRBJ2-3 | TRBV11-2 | CASSLSDHTDTQYF | TGTGCCAGCAGCTTAAGCGACCACACAGATACGCAGTATTTT
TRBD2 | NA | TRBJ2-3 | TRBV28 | CASSLAVAGYTDTQYF | TGTGCCAGCAGTTTGGCAGTAGCGGGTTACACAGATACGCAGTATTTT
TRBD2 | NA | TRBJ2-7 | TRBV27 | CASSLSGDSGRMYEQYF | TGTGCCAGCAGTTTAAGTGGGGATAGCGGGAGGATGTACGAGCAGTACTTC
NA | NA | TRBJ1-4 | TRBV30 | CAWSLNEKLFF | TGTGCCTGGAGCCTAAATGAAAAACTGTTTTTT
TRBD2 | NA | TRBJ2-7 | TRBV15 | CATSMGRELYEQYF | TGTGCCACCAGCATGGGGCGGGAGCTCTACGAGCAGTACTTC
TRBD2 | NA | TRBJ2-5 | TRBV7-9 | CASSLAGRAGTQYF | TGTGCCAGCAGCTTAGCTGGGAGGGCCGGGACCCAGTACTTC